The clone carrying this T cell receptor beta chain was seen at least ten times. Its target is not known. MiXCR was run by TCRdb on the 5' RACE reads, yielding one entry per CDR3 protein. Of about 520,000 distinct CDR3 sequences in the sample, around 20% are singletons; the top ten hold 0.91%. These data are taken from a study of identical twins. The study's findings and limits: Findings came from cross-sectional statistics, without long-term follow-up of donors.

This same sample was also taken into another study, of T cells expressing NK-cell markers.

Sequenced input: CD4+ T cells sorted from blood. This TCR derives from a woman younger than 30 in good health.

The CDR3 reads CASSQVGGGLGNEQFF. The CDR3 bases are TGCGCCAGCAGCCAAGTTGGCGGGGGGCTTGGCAATGAGCAGTTCTTC. The chain combines TRBV4-1 with TRBJ2-1, with 8 bases aligning to TRBD2. Losses at the gene ends were 1 base for V and 6 bases for J; bases not matched to a gene: 8. This CDR3 has 16 amino acids. CDR1 and CDR2 (germline): MGHRA, YSYEKL.